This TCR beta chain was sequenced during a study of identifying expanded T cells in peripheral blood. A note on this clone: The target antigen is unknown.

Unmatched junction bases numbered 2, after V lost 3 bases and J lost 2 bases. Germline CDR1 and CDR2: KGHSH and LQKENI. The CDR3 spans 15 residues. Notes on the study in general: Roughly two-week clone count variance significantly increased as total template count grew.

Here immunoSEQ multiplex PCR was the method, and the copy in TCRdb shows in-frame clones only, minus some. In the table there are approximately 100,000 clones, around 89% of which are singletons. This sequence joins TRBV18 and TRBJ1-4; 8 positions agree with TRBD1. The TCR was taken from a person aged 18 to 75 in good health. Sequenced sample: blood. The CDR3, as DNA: TGTGCCAGCTCACCGCGACAGGGGACTAATGAAAAACTGTTTTTT. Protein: CASSPRQGTNEKLFF.